The clone carrying this T cell receptor (beta chain) showed up just once. There are 15 residues in the CDR3. The ends lost 1 base at V and 5 bases at J; junction bases unmatched: 6. Germline assignment: CDR1 MGHRA and CDR2 YSYEKL. This entry comes from a study of blood T cells in healthy people across ages. It was with a sample-barcoded 5' primer and a J-beta primer mix that a second PCR of roughly 7 to 12 cycles was run. A single record per CDR3 protein comes from TCRdb applying MiXCR to the 5' RACE reads. The sample consists of 1.8 million or so distinct CDR3 sequences, approximately 39% of them appearing once.

The V and J genes are TRBV4-1 and TRBJ1-2, with 8 bases lining up with TRBD1. Sequencing was performed on blood. The source is a human donor in good health. The CDR3 protein is CASSQGPGQGYGYTF. CDR3 bases: TGCGCCAGCAGCCAAGGTCCTGGACAGGGTTATGGCTACACCTTC.